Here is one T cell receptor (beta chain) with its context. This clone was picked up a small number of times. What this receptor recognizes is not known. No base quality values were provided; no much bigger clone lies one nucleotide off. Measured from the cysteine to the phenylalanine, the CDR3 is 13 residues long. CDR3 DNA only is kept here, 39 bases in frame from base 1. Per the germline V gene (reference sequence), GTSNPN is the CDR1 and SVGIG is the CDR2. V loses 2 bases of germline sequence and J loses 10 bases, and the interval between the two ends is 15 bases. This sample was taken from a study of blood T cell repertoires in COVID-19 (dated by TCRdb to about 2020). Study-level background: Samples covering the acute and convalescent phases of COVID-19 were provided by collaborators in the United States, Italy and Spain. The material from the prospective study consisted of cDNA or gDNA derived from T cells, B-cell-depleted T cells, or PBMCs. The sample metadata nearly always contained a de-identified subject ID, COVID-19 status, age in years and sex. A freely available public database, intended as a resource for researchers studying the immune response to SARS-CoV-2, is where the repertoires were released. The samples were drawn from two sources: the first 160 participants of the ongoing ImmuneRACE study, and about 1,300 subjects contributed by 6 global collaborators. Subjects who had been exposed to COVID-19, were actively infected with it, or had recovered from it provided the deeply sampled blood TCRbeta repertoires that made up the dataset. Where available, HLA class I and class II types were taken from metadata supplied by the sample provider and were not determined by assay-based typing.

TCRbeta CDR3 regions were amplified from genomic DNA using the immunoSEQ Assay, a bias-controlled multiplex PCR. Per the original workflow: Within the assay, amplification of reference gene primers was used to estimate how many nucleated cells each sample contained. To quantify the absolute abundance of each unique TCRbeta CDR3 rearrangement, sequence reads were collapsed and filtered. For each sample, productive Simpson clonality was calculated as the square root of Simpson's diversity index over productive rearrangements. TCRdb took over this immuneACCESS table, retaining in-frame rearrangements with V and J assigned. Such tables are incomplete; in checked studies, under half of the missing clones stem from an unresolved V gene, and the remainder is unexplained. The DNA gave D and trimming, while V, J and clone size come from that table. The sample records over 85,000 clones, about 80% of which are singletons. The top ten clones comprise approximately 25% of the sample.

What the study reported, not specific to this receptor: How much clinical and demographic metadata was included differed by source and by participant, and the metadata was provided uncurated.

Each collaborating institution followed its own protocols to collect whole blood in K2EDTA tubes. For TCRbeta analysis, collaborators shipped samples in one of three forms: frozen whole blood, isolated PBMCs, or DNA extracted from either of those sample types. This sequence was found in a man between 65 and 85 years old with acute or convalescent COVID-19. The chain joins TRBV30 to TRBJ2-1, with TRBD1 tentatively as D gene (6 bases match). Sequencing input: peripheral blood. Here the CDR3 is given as CAWSSLSGTEQFF. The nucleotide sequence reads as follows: TGTGCCTGGAGTTCCCTTTCCGGGACAGAGCAGTTCTTC. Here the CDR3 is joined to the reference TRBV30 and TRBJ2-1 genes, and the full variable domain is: SQTIHQWPATLVQPVGSPLSLECTVEGTSNPNLYWYRQAAGRGLQLLFYSVGIGQISSEVPQNLSASRPQDRQFILSSKKLLLSDSGFYLCAWSSLSGTEQFFGPGTRLTVL.